This T cell receptor beta chain was captured by sequencing in a study of shared clonotypes between healthy human individuals. V lost 5 bases and J lost 7, with 5 bases in between. Germline V lookup: CDR1 MRHNA, CDR2 SNTAGT. This CDR3 has 10 residues. Note on this clone: Its antigen remains unidentified.

The authors split each subset's genomic DNA evenly across several immunoSEQ plates. Using immunoSEQ multiplex PCR, the repertoire was profiled, and TCRdb retains in-frame clones only, with some absent. The table shows about 1.5 million clones, with around 98% occurring only once. Findings and limits, study-wide: Rarefaction exposed incomplete sorted-subset sequencing despite large depth. Across subsets, estimated richness was generally greater for naive than for memory populations.

The chain employs TRBV6-4 and TRBJ1-1; D is unclear. The clonotype was recovered from a man aged 25 to 40 in good health. The sequenced sample was naive CD4+ T cells sorted from blood. Subset meaning: CD45RA+ positively selected. CDR3 residues: CASSSDEAFF. DNA of the CDR3: TGTGCCAGCAGTAGTGATGAAGCTTTCTTT.